These T cell receptor beta chains were read from a single sample in a study of cytomegalovirus exposure and HLA in healthy donors. Measured with immunoSEQ multiplex PCR; TCRdb has only the in-frame clones, and not every one. The sample records some 120,000 clones, around 80% being singletons. Sequenced input: PBMCs. The receptors shown here come from a young man in good health and CMV-seronegative. Both conserved end residues are trimmed from each CDR3. Fields, in order: D gene, V gene, CDR3 protein. A D gene is named only where the DNA matches it firmly.

d_call: TRBD2; v_call: TRBV4-1; cdr3_aa: ASSQVLADKSWETQY
d_call: -; v_call: TRBV6-5; cdr3_aa: ASSRRRDTEAF
d_call: -; v_call: TRBV6-5; cdr3_aa: ASIRSTGNTEAF
d_call: TRBD1; v_call: TRBV6-1; cdr3_aa: ASSVFGQGDSPLH
d_call: -; v_call: TRBV6-6; cdr3_aa: ASRPRGIQPQH
d_call: -; v_call: TRBV7-9; cdr3_aa: ASSPAGYSGNTIY
d_call: -; v_call: TRBV6-5; cdr3_aa: ASSYSQEDEQY
d_call: -; v_call: TRBV12-2; cdr3_aa: ASHIKGGPGYLNTEAF
d_call: -; v_call: TRBV10-3; cdr3_aa: AISTGGKGNQPQH
d_call: TRBD1; v_call: TRBV28; cdr3_aa: ASSGGTGPDSGANVLT
d_call: TRBD1; v_call: TRBV19; cdr3_aa: ASSTPGQGVSTEAF
d_call: TRBD1; v_call: TRBV6-5; cdr3_aa: ASSYFRQGARTEAF
d_call: -; v_call: TRBV28; cdr3_aa: ASSFRQDYGYT
d_call: -; v_call: TRBV25-1; cdr3_aa: ASSLAGAGNTEAF
d_call: TRBD2; v_call: TRBV4-3; cdr3_aa: ASSQELAGWETQY
d_call: -; v_call: TRBV5-6; cdr3_aa: ASSGDAALASGEQY
d_call: -; v_call: TRBV7-9; cdr3_aa: ATGNTEAF
d_call: -; v_call: TRBV28; cdr3_aa: ASLTPTSTGELF
d_call: TRBD2; v_call: TRBV27; cdr3_aa: ASSLGSSGGVNEQF
d_call: TRBD1; v_call: TRBV11-1; cdr3_aa: ASSLAGTGVEQY
d_call: -; v_call: TRBV18; cdr3_aa: ASSPQTPGYT
d_call: -; v_call: TRBV7-9; cdr3_aa: ASSLRGDSPYNEQF
d_call: -; v_call: TRBV20-1; cdr3_aa: SAPFNEQF
d_call: -; v_call: TRBV9; cdr3_aa: ASSVDGDRRNEQY
d_call: TRBD2; v_call: TRBV4-1; cdr3_aa: ASSQVFTSGSDTQY
d_call: -; v_call: TRBV28; cdr3_aa: ASRRNYGYT
d_call: TRBD1; v_call: TRBV6-1; cdr3_aa: ASSEADRAGGETQY
d_call: TRBD1; v_call: TRBV2; cdr3_aa: ASTLRTGGGYGYT
d_call: -; v_call: TRBV5-1; cdr3_aa: ASSSGLNLADTQY
d_call: TRBD2; v_call: TRBV5-1; cdr3_aa: ASSLGLAGEETQY
d_call: -; v_call: TRBV13; cdr3_aa: ASSFGRTYNEQF
d_call: -; v_call: TRBV6-5; cdr3_aa: ASSSYLLVQRNTIY
d_call: -; v_call: TRBV28; cdr3_aa: ASSLWQGSYEQY
d_call: -; v_call: TRBV4-1; cdr3_aa: ASSLNRDYEQY
d_call: TRBD1; v_call: TRBV29-1; cdr3_aa: SVWTGTNYGYT
d_call: -; v_call: TRBV10-3; cdr3_aa: AISEGGGDGQPQH
d_call: TRBD2; v_call: TRBV5-1; cdr3_aa: ASSLGTSVNTGELF
d_call: TRBD2; v_call: TRBV4-2; cdr3_aa: ASSVELAGKWNEQY
d_call: TRBD1; v_call: TRBV11-2; cdr3_aa: ASSSYRGPEAF
d_call: -; v_call: TRBV6-6; cdr3_aa: ASSYGSGGRETQY
d_call: TRBD2; v_call: TRBV19; cdr3_aa: ASSIQGGSYNEQF
d_call: TRBD1; v_call: TRBV30; cdr3_aa: AWSPQGAAGNTIY
d_call: TRBD1; v_call: TRBV25-1; cdr3_aa: ASSDPGQGDNEQF
d_call: -; v_call: TRBV10-3; cdr3_aa: AISNPGLYGYT
d_call: -; v_call: TRBV28; cdr3_aa: ASSPPTSSLVEQY
d_call: TRBD1; v_call: TRBV6-5; cdr3_aa: ASSPGQGWSEQF
d_call: -; v_call: TRBV28; cdr3_aa: ASSLFTTSSGNTIY
d_call: -; v_call: TRBV7-2; cdr3_aa: ASSFYHEQF
d_call: -; v_call: TRBV11-3; cdr3_aa: ASSSGSGVADTQY
d_call: TRBD1; v_call: TRBV5-4; cdr3_aa: ASSLGRGGQAGYGYT
d_call: -; v_call: TRBV4-2; cdr3_aa: ASSPTASGANVLT
d_call: -; v_call: TRBV5-6; cdr3_aa: ASSFGVGGTEAF
d_call: -; v_call: TRBV9; cdr3_aa: ASSVGAGAYNEQF
d_call: -; v_call: TRBV7-2; cdr3_aa: ASSFGQHYGYT
d_call: TRBD2; v_call: TRBV6-1; cdr3_aa: ASSESGTSTAQF
d_call: -; v_call: TRBV7-9; cdr3_aa: ASSLGAYGRGDTEAF
d_call: TRBD1; v_call: TRBV5-3; cdr3_aa: ARSPDRVSNQPQH
d_call: -; v_call: TRBV6-5; cdr3_aa: ASSYRAGERNEKLF
d_call: -; v_call: TRBV14; cdr3_aa: ASSPQGNQPQH
d_call: TRBD1; v_call: TRBV7-2; cdr3_aa: ASSLTGTGTYEQY